The table lists the clone carrying this T cell receptor (beta chain) with a few counts. These data belong to a study of blood T cell repertoires in COVID-19. Study at large: Acute and convalescent COVID-19 specimens originated in the United States, Italy and Spain.

V trimming: 5 bases; J trimming: 8 bases; junction bases outside the gene matches: 12. Germline loops: CDR1 MDHEN, CDR2 SYDVKM. CDR3 length equals 15 residues. Authors' processing steps: Amplifying reference gene primers gave estimates of nucleated cell counts. The data were produced by immunoSEQ multiplex PCR, yet TCRdb's version contains in-frame clones alone and is incomplete. The V and J calls and clone size come from that table; D and trimming were worked out from the DNA. Here the sample spans 150,000 to 200,000 clones, roughly 88% being singletons. Sequenced: peripheral blood. The receptor comes from a young woman with acute or convalescent COVID-19. The chain recombines TRBV28 with TRBJ1-5, with 7 nucleotides matching TRBD1. CDR3 protein: CASSRGQVWVEPQHF. CDR3 coding DNA: TGTGCCAGCAGTCGCGGACAGGTATGGGTGGAGCCCCAGCATTTT.